The next 5 T cell receptor beta chains were all read from a single sample in a study of vaccination effects on CD4 cells after COVID-19. Measured with immunoSEQ multiplex PCR; TCRdb has only the in-frame clones, and not every one. The sample carries about 47,000 clones, 70% to 80% recorded once. The antigens these receptors bind are not known. Researchers isolated CD4+ T cells once ten to eleven days of culture had elapsed. The source was CD4+ T cells from PBMCs cultured without peptide, collected before COVID-19 vaccination. These receptor sequences come from a human donor who had a prior SARS-CoV-2 infection.

This clone is a singleton in its sample. Other nucleotide sequences in the sample specify the same CDR3. The chain uses TRBV10-3 and TRBJ1-3; a weak D match, TRBD1 (5 bases). Trimming removed 6 bases at V and 0 bases at J, with 6 bases between. CDR1 and CDR2 (germline): ENHRY, SYGVKD. The CDR3 length is 13 residues. The CDR3 loop is CAIRDSSGNTIYF. DNA for the CDR3: TGTGCCATCAGAGACAGCTCTGGAAACACCATATATTTT.

The chain links TRBV30 to TRBJ2-4, with 7 nucleotides matching TRBD2. The CDR3 length is 14 residues. With 0 bases clipped from V and 5 bases from J, the junction kept 4 bases outside the gene matches. CDR1 and CDR2 from the germline V gene are GTSNPN and SVGIG (reference sequence). CDR3 loop: CAWSVPGGQNIQYF. DNA for the CDR3: TGTGCCTGGAGTGTACCGGGAGGCCAAAACATTCAGTACTTC.

This chain connects TRBV12-5 to TRBJ2-5, with TRBD2 matching 8 bases. V lost 6 bases and J lost 1; bases outside the gene matches: 7. CDR1 is LGHNT, CDR2 FRNRAP, per germline. The CDR3 totals 15 residues. The CDR3 here is CASGSGAGGQETQYF. CDR3 sequence (DNA): TGTGCTAGTGGGTCCGGGGCGGGGGGCCAAGAGACCCAGTACTTC.

The chain combines TRBV9 with TRBJ2-5; 12 bases agree with TRBD2. Germline V gene sequence: CDR1 SGDLS, CDR2 YYNGEE. V lost 4 bases and J lost 5; bases outside the gene matches: 6. The CDR3 is 15 residues long. Written as DNA, the CDR3 is TGTGCCAGCAGCACGACTAGCGGGGGTTTCGAGACCCAGTACTTC. It encodes CASSTTSGGFETQYF.

The table lists this clone with a count of one. The chain has TRBV21-1 and TRBJ1-4; the tabulated D call, TRBD1, remains unverified against the DNA. TRBV21-1 is termed a pseudogene. This CDR3 has 13 amino acids. CDR3 bases: TGTGCCCCCTTATGGCAGGGTAATGAAAAACTGTTTTTT. Its translation: CAPLWQGNEKLFF.